This entry features one T cell receptor (beta chain) sequence. Measured with immunoSEQ multiplex PCR; TCRdb has only the in-frame clones, and not every one. Among a few hundred thousand clones listed, 85% to 95% were seen once. These data belong to a study of shared T cell receptors in the human thymus. The germline CDR1 and CDR2 sequences are MDHEN and SYDVKM. The CDR3 length is 15 residues. V gave up 5 bases and J gave up 5 bases, with 16 bases separating them. This receptor was taken from a human donor. The sequenced sample was thymocytes. The chain couples TRBV28 to TRBJ1-5, with D perhaps matching TRBD1 (5 bases). CDR3 nucleotides: TGTGCCAGCAGTGGAGGGGCAGGTGGGTATCAGCCCCAGCATTTT. Its protein is CASSGGAGGYQPQHF. The full variable domain, rest sourced from reference TRBV28 and TRBJ1-5, is DVKVTQSSRYLVKRTGEKVFLECVQDMDHENMFWYRQDPGLGLRLIYFSYDVKMKEKGDIPEGYSVSREKKERFSLILESASTNQTSMYLCASSGGAGGYQPQHFGDGTRLSIL.